This record looks at one T cell receptor beta chain sequence and its context. This clone was counted a single time. Its antigen is currently not known. Qualities for individual bases were not recorded, and no much larger clone is one base off. The library was produced with the immunoSEQ multiplex PCR assay. Rearranged TCR beta chain sequences were amplified with the hsTCRB Kit following the manufacturer's protocol. An Illumina MiSeq was used to sequence the TCRB libraries. The study's own analysis went as follows. Demultiplexing, trimming and gene mapping were performed with the kit vendor's proprietary platform. This immuneACCESS table, as held by TCRdb, lists in-frame sequences with V and J called but not all clones. Of the missing ones, under half trace to an unresolved V gene in checked studies; the others have no known cause. V and J calls plus clone size are reproduced from that table; the DNA served to infer D and trimming. Counted in this sample were just over 65,000 clones; less than 90% of them appeared once. The ten largest clones capture about an eighth of the sample.

This sample is part of a study of a mutant IDH1 vaccine in newly diagnosed glioma listed by TCRdb under 2021. At the level of the whole study: Vaccination began 4-6 weeks after radiotherapy alone, or alongside temozolomide cycles in the chemotherapy-containing groups. Peripheral blood was collected at six visits: V03 (baseline), V05, V07, V10, V12 and V13. For exploratory analyses, longitudinal TCRB deep sequencing was carried out in more than 20 treated patients wherever samples were available. Before enrollment, most patients had been given radiochemotherapy with temozolomide as standard therapy, while the rest had received either radiotherapy alone or temozolomide alone. Visit V12 was the week-35 safety follow-up and visit V13 was the week-47 end of study. The approximately 32 treated patients were around 60% male and 37.5% female, with a mean age of roughly 42 years. Study-wide conclusions, independent of this receptor: No apparent relationship was observed between pseudoprogression and alterations in the top peripheral T cell clonotypes detected by TCRB sequencing. PBMC samples for TCRB deep sequencing were selected based on availability. Vaccine-induced immune responses across multiple MHC alleles were detected in 90% to 95% of patients. The authors stated that sample limitations prevented analyses of patient blood samples from being reproduced.

Based on the germline V gene, the CDR1 and CDR2 sequences are MGHRA and YSYEKL. V and J are trimmed by 0 bases and 1 base, and the gene matches miss 6 bases of the junction. The CDR3 covers 16 residues, taking in both the cysteine and the phenylalanine. The only DNA kept is the CDR3, 48 bases in frame from the first base. The sample's time point label, in plain terms: week 35, safety follow-up. Each vaccine dose, consisting of 300 ug of a 20-mer mutant IDH1 peptide in Montanide, was administered subcutaneously with topical imiquimod. Eight vaccinations were administered to patients in weeks 1, 3, 5, 7, 11, 15, 19 and 23, corresponding to visits V03 through V10. Newly diagnosed WHO grade 3 or 4 IDH1-mutant astrocytomas showing loss of nuclear ATRX were present in the donors. The samples were drawn from NOA16, a multicentre, single-arm, open-label phase I trial in Germany that tested a mutant IDH1 peptide vaccine in humans for the first time. The DNeasy Blood and Tissue Kit was used to extract genomic DNA from EDTA blood for TCRB sequencing.

The receptor comes from a man younger than 30 with glioma. Here the sequenced sample was PBMCs, taken from a glioma patient whose treatment included an IDH1 peptide vaccine. The rearrangement joined TRBV4-1 to TRBJ2-7; 7 bases in between match TRBD1. Read as DNA, the sequence is TGCGCCAGCAGCCAAGATTGGGTACAGGGGTCCTACGAGCAGTACTTC. It is translated as CASSQDWVQGSYEQYF.